The clone carrying this T cell receptor (beta chain) was seen a handful of times. This entry belongs to a study of T cells after yellow fever vaccination. Germline CDR1 and CDR2: ENHRY and SYGVKD. The CDR3 is made up of 17 amino acids. With 6 bases removed from V and 0 bases from J, the gap between germline ends came to 18 bases. 5'RACE template switching produced TCR cDNA carrying a universal primer site and UMIs. Using its own MiXCR run on the 5' RACE reads, TCRdb lists one record per CDR3 protein. The table lists roughly 330,000 distinct CDR3 sequences, approximately 3.9% of them singletons. Sequenced here: PBMCs, sampled 5 days after the yellow fever booster vaccination. V and J are TRBV10-3 and TRBJ2-1; D could derive from TRBD1 or TRBD2 (6 bases each). This sequence originates from a man between 18 and 35 years old who received the YFV17D yellow fever vaccine. CDR3 sequence reads: CAIRALGGQTSYNEQFF. CDR3 nucleotides: TGTGCCATCAGGGCCCTCGGGGGCCAAACCTCCTACAATGAGCAGTTCTTC.